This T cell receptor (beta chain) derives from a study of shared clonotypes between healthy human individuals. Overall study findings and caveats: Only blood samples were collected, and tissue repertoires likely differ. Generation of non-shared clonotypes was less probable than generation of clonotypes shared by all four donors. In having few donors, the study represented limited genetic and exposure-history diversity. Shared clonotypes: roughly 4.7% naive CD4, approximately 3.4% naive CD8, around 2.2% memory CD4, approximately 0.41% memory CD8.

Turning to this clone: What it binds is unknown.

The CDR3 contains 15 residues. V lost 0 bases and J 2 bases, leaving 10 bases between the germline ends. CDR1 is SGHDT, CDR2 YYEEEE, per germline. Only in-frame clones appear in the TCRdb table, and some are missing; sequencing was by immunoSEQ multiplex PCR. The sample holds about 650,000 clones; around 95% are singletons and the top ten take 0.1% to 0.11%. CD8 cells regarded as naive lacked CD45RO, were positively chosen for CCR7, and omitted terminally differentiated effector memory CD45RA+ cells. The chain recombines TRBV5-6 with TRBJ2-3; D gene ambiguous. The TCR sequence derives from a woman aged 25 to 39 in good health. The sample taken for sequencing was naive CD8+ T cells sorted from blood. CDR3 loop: CASSLATQITDTQYF. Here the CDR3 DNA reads TGTGCCAGCAGCTTGGCTACCCAAATCACAGATACGCAGTATTTT. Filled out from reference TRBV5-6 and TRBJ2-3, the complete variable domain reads DAGVTQSPTHLIKTRGQQVTLRCSPKSGHDTVSWYQQALGQGPQFIFQYYEEEERQRGNFPDRFSGHQFPNYSSELNVNALLLGDSALYLCASSLATQITDTQYFGPGTRLTVL.